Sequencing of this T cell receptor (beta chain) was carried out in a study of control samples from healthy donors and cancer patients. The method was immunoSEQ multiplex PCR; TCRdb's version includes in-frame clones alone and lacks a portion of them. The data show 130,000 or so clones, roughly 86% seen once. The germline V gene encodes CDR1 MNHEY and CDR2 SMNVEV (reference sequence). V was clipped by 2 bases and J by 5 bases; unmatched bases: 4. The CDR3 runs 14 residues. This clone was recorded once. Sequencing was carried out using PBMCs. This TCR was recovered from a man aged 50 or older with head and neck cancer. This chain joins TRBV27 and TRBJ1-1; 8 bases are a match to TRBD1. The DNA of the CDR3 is TGTGCCAGCAGTTTACAGGGGGCGGGGACTGAAGCTTTCTTT. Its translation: CASSLQGAGTEAFF.